This T cell receptor beta chain was identified in a study of OX40 agonist ivuxolimab in advanced cancers. Study-level information: All patients had ivuxolimab intravenously every 2 weeks at 0.01 to 10 mg/kg. A history of anti-PD-1, anti-PD-L1 or anti-CTLA-4 therapy was acceptable, and about 40% had some. Study conclusions and caveats: Undetermined was the antigen specificity of the expanded peripheral T cells.

The germline V gene has CDR1 PRHDT and CDR2 FYEKMQ (reference sequence). The CDR3 loop spans 15 amino acids. Trimming took off 4 bases at V and 2 bases at J, with 9 bases between the two ends. Comments on this clone: The target antigen is unknown.

Sequenced by immunoSEQ multiplex PCR; TCRdb stores in-frame clones only, minus some. The profile covers 35,000 to 55,000 clones, with about 87% appearing a single time and 6% taken by the ten largest. The V gene is TRBV13, the J gene TRBJ2-6; D is undetermined. The source of this sequence is an adult with an advanced solid tumor such as melanoma, head and neck, liver or kidney cancer. Sequencing was performed on CD4+ or CD8+ T cells sorted from blood, taken in a trial of the OX40 agonist ivuxolimab. The CDR3 loop reads CASSSQPTGANVLTF. Here the CDR3 DNA reads TGTGCCAGCAGCTCTCAACCAACTGGGGCCAACGTCCTGACTTTC.